Included here is one TCR beta chain sequence, with context. V lost 6 bases and J lost 7; bases outside the gene matches: 10. Germline V gene lookup returns CDR1 MGHDK and CDR2 SYGVNS. The CDR3 consists of 15 residues. The protocol was immunoSEQ multiplex PCR, while the TCRdb copy is restricted to in-frame clones and leaves out a portion. This sample has 120,000 or so clones, with about nine tenths found just once. This specimen comes from a study of blood T cell repertoires in COVID-19. Whole-study context: The United States, Italy and Spain provided the acute and convalescent COVID-19 samples.

The Seattle patients joined while their infection was active and were tracked longitudinally afterward. The clonotype comes from a man between 60 and 75 years old with COVID-19, enrolled during active disease. This chain connects TRBV25-1 to TRBJ1-4, with TRBD1 identical over 8 bases. Sequencing used peripheral blood. DNA of the CDR3: TGTGCCAGCAGCGTCCCAGGGGGCGCTCGTGAAAAACTGTTTTTT. Translating gives CASSVPGGAREKLFF.